One and the same sample provided the 16 T cell receptor beta chains below, sequenced in a study of OX40 agonist ivuxolimab in advanced cancers. Libraries were prepared by immunoSEQ multiplex PCR; TCRdb keeps only in-frame clonotypes and omits some of them. In the table there are 15,000 to 25,000 clones, roughly 68% of which are singletons. Sequencing was performed on CD4+ or CD8+ T cells sorted from blood, taken in a trial of the OX40 agonist ivuxolimab. These receptors came from an adult with an advanced solid tumor such as melanoma, head and neck, liver or kidney cancer.

The chain has TRBV4-1 and TRBJ2-5, with 15 bases aligning to TRBD2. J gave up 1 base and V 3 bases, and 6 bases lay outside the gene matches. CDR3 size: 18 residues. The germline CDR1 and CDR2 sequences are MGHRA and YSYEKL. CDR3 loop: CASSQGLAGGAPQETQYF. The CDR3 DNA reads as TGCGCCAGCAGCCAGGGACTAGCGGGGGGCGCCCCCCAAGAGACCCAGTACTTC.

This clone appeared a few times. The DNA for the CDR3 is TGTGCCAGCAGCTCCCCTCCGGGACAGGGGTACACTGAAGCTTTCTTT. Residues: CASSSPPGQGYTEAFF. The V call is TRBV5-6, the J call TRBJ1-1; 10 bases are a match to TRBD1. The junction had 8 bases not matched to a gene; V was cut back by 3 bases and J by 3 bases. CDR1 and CDR2 (germline): SGHDT, YYEEEE. This CDR3 has 16 amino acids.

V is TRBV28 and J is TRBJ2-1; TRBD1 matches 8 bases. CDR1 is MDHEN and CDR2 is SYDVKM in the germline V gene. The V gene end was trimmed by 5 bases and the J gene end by 0 bases; junction bases not matched to a gene: 18. This CDR3 spans 20 amino acids. The CDR3 here is CASSPNPSRTGFISYNEQFF. The DNA of the CDR3 is TGTGCCAGCAGTCCTAACCCATCAAGGACAGGGTTTATCTCCTACAATGAGCAGTTCTTC.

This rearrangement joins TRBV5-6 to TRBJ2-2; 7 nucleotides align to TRBD1. The CDR3 length is 14 residues. The germline V gene has CDR1 SGHDT and CDR2 YYEEEE. Trimming took 4 bases from V and 5 from J; bases not matched to a gene: 5. The CDR3 DNA reads TGTGCCAGCAGCCAGGACAGGTGGACCGGGGAGCTGTTTTTT. Its protein is CASSQDRWTGELFF. Full variable domain (outside the CDR3, taken from reference TRBV5-6 and TRBJ2-2): DAGVTQSPTHLIKTRGQQVTLRCSPKSGHDTVSWYQQALGQGPQFIFQYYEEEERQRGNFPDRFSGHQFPNYSSELNVNALLLGDSALYLCASSQDRWTGELFFGEGSRLTVL.

The chain links TRBV19 to TRBJ1-1, with D hard to call. This CDR3 contains 14 residues. CDR1 is LNHDA, CDR2 SQIVND, per germline (reference sequence). V lost 4 bases and J 4 bases, leaving 13 bases between the germline ends. The CDR3 nucleotides read TGTGCCAGTAGTAGGAGGAGCAGCCTCACTGAAGCTTTCTTT. Its translation is CASSRRSSLTEAFF.

The chain combines TRBV28 with TRBJ2-2; D may be TRBD2 (5 bases). The ends were cut back, 5 bases at V and 3 bases at J, with 13 bases in the middle. Per the germline V gene, CDR1 is MDHEN and CDR2 is SYDVKM. The length of the CDR3 is 15 residues. The CDR3: CASSPRGLDTGELFF. In DNA, the CDR3 is TGTGCCAGCAGTCCCCGGGGTCTGGACACCGGGGAGCTGTTTTTT.

At least ten counts were recorded for this clone. The chain couples TRBV27 to TRBJ1-5; 8 bases map to TRBD1. The germline V gene encodes CDR1 MNHEY and CDR2 SMNVEV (reference sequence). There are 12 residues in the CDR3. The trim removed 6 bases at V and 6 bases at J, leaving 1 base unmatched. The CDR3 nucleotides are TGTGCCAGCAGCACAGGGGGTCAGCCCCAGCATTTT. Amino acid sequence: CASSTGGQPQHF.

The genes are TRBV28 and TRBJ2-5; no reliable D call. There are 14 residues in the CDR3. Germline CDR1 is MDHEN and CDR2 is SYDVKM. Trimming removed 3 bases at V and 5 bases at J, with 13 bases between. The CDR3 reads CASSLHPRWETQYF. CDR3 nucleotides: TGTGCCAGCAGTTTGCACCCCCGGTGGGAGACCCAGTACTTC.

The V and J genes are TRBV6-6 and TRBJ1-1; D may be TRBD1 (5 bases). V lost 6 bases to trimming and J lost 0 bases, with 11 bases between them. The CDR3 covers 14 residues. Germline V CDR1 and CDR2: MNHNY, SVGAGI (reference sequence). CDR3 protein: CASRGDGLNTEAFF. The CDR3 region has the DNA TGTGCCAGCAGGGGGGACGGATTGAACACTGAAGCTTTCTTT.

This rearrangement joins TRBV7-9 to TRBJ2-7, with 9 bases that match TRBD1. The junction had 6 bases not matched to a gene; V was cut back by 5 bases and J by 1 base. CDR3 size: 15 residues. Germline values: CDR1 SEHNR, CDR2 FQNEAQ (reference sequence). Here the CDR3 reads CASSGGTGKSYEQYF. The DNA of the CDR3 is TGTGCCAGCAGCGGAGGGACAGGGAAATCCTACGAGCAGTACTTC.

CDR3 nucleotides: TGTGCCAGCAGCTTGTGGGATCAGCCCCAGCATTTT. Its protein is CASSLWDQPQHF. The chain recombines TRBV5-6 with TRBJ1-5; D call uncertain. Per germline, CDR1 SGHDT and CDR2 YYEEEE. Trimming took off 1 base at V and 5 bases at J, with 4 bases between the two ends. This CDR3 is built from 12 residues.

This clone has only a few counts. CDR3 nucleotides: TGTGCCAGCAGCTTGGCGTACAGGGAGGTCCAAGAGACCCAGTACTTC. It codes for CASSLAYREVQETQYF. The chain uses TRBV7-6 and TRBJ2-5, with D perhaps TRBD1 or TRBD2 (6 bases each). The CDR3 loop spans 16 amino acids. Per germline, CDR1 SGHVS and CDR2 FNYEAQ. V lost 3 bases and J 1 base, leaving 15 bases between the germline ends.

This rearrangement joins TRBV29-1 to TRBJ1-1; a possible D gene is TRBD1 (5 bases). The germline CDR1 and CDR2 sequences are SQVTM and ANQGSEA. The CDR3 runs 12 residues. Trimming shortened V by 4 bases and J by 5 bases, and 11 bases separated the two germline ends. CDR3 sequence reads: CSVVMGETEAFF. CDR3 DNA: TGCAGCGTTGTTATGGGGGAGACTGAAGCTTTCTTT.

This clone turned up a few times. The chain links TRBV19 to TRBJ2-3, with TRBD2 matching 7 bases. The V gene end was trimmed by 5 bases and the J gene end by 0 bases; junction bases not matched to a gene: 14. The CDR3 is 18 amino acids. The germline V gene has CDR1 LNHDA and CDR2 SQIVND (reference sequence). In nucleotides, the CDR3 is TGTGCCAGTAGTGATCGGCCCGCTAGCGGAACTAGCACAGATACGCAGTATTTT. Its translation: CASSDRPASGTSTDTQYF.

The J gene is TRBJ1-2, the V gene TRBV9; the D gene is possibly TRBD1 (6 bases). Germline V gives CDR1 SGDLS, CDR2 YYNGEE. The CDR3 runs 14 residues. The V end lost 0 bases, the J end lost 2 bases, and 8 bases lay between the germline ends. CDR3 region: CASSVAQGNYGYTF. The CDR3 DNA sequence: TGTGCCAGCAGCGTAGCTCAGGGGAACTATGGCTACACCTTC.

This rearrangement joins TRBV7-9 to TRBJ2-2; no clear D. The length of the CDR3 is 16 residues. V was pared by 8 bases and J by 2 bases, with 18 bases between. From germline, CDR1 is SEHNR and CDR2 FQNEAQ (reference sequence). This CDR3 reads CASGQEMPLNTGELFF. The CDR3, as DNA: TGTGCCAGCGGCCAGGAGATGCCATTAAACACCGGGGAGCTGTTTTTT. The whole variable domain, filled in from reference TRBV7-9 and TRBJ2-2, reads DTGVSQNPRHKITKRGQNVTFRCDPISEHNRLYWYRQTLGQGPEFLTYFQNEAQLEKSRLLSDRFSAERPKGSFSTLEIQRTEQGDSAMYLCASGQEMPLNTGELFFGEGSRLTVL.